This is a list of T cell receptor beta chains from one sample in a study of spatial heterogeneity in lung cancer. One entry per CDR3 protein, called by TCRdb with MiXCR from the 5' RACE reads. The table lists about 30,000 distinct CDR3 sequences, roughly 5.5% of them singletons. Sequences were derived from PBMCs, sampled at follow-up. The receptors derive from a male donor with early-stage non-small cell lung cancer. Both conserved end residues are part of each CDR3. D genes are given only for firm matches. For some rows the clone size is stated as once, few or many, or as a class when expanded; others skip it.

d_call j_call v_call clone_size cdr3_aa cdr3_nt
NA TRBJ2-2 TRBV3-1 few CASSQRYSTGELFF TGTGCCAGCAGCCAAAGATATAGCACCGGGGAGCTGTTTTTT
NA TRBJ2-7 TRBV7-2 many CASSSMGALLGEQYF TGTGCCAGCAGCTCTATGGGGGCCCTACTAGGGGAGCAGTACTTC
NA TRBJ2-7 TRBV6-5 many CASISGTDPYEQYF TGTGCCAGCATCTCCGGGACGGACCCCTACGAGCAGTACTTC
NA TRBJ1-3 TRBV18 few CASSPLGRQSSGNTIYF TGTGCCAGCTCACCACTCGGGCGGCAGAGCTCTGGAAACACCATATATTTT
NA TRBJ1-5 TRBV5-6 many CASSLMSGAPNQPQHF TGTGCCAGCAGCTTGATGTCGGGGGCCCCCAATCAGCCCCAGCATTTT
TRBD2 TRBJ2-2 TRBV25-1 many CASSEDWLAGGSNTGELFF TGTGCCAGCAGTGAAGATTGGTTAGCGGGAGGCTCTAACACCGGGGAGCTGTTTTTT
TRBD1 TRBJ2-1 TRBV7-9 NA CASSLSGQGAGNEQFF TGTGCCAGCAGCTTATCGGGACAGGGGGCCGGGAATGAGCAGTTCTTC
NA TRBJ2-1 TRBV11-2 few CASSFGGSGYNEQFF TGTGCCAGCAGCTTCGGGGGCTCAGGGTACAATGAGCAGTTCTTC
TRBD1 TRBJ2-4 TRBV6-1 many CAVGRGQAHIQYF TGTGCCGTCGGAAGGGGGCAGGCTCACATTCAGTACTTC
TRBD2 TRBJ2-1 TRBV18 few CASSPRSGDSYNEQFF TGTGCCAGCTCACCACGCAGCGGGGATTCCTACAATGAGCAGTTCTTC
NA TRBJ1-1 TRBV3-1 few CASSQDGLTEAFF TGTGCCAGCAGCCAAGATGGGCTCACTGAAGCTTTCTTT
NA TRBJ2-2 TRBV6-1 many CANNPGSGPGELFF TGTGCCAATAATCCGGGATCCGGCCCCGGGGAGCTGTTTTTT
TRBD1 TRBJ1-4 TRBV25-1 many CASSGDRGLTILFF TGTGCCAGCAGTGGGGACAGGGGGCTTACGATACTTTTTTTT
NA TRBJ1-2 TRBV20-1 few CSASSNLVPDGYTF TGCAGTGCTAGCAGTAACTTAGTACCTGATGGCTACACCTTC
NA TRBJ1-6 TRBV7-6 many CASSADINSPLHF TGTGCCAGCAGCGCCGACATTAATTCACCCCTCCACTTT
NA TRBJ2-7 TRBV5-5 many CASSFSEFYEQYF TGTGCCAGCAGCTTTTCCGAATTCTACGAGCAGTACTTC
NA TRBJ1-5 TRBV7-9 many CASSLTGGNQPQHF TGTGCCAGCAGCTTAACCGGGGGAAATCAGCCCCAGCATTTT
NA TRBJ2-7 TRBV5-1 many CASSLLAGTYEQYF TGCGCCAGCAGCTTGCTTGCAGGGACCTACGAGCAGTACTTC
NA TRBJ1-5 TRBV6-2/TRBV6-3 few CASMDPNQPQHF TGTGCCAGCATGGACCCGAATCAGCCCCAGCATTTT
NA TRBJ1-1 TRBV28 many CASSLGFNTEAFF TGTGCCAGCAGTTTAGGCTTTAACACTGAAGCTTTCTTT
TRBD1 TRBJ1-1 TRBV20-1 NA CSAADRGSYTEAFF TGCAGTGCTGCAGACAGGGGGTCGTACACTGAAGCTTTCTTT
NA TRBJ1-5 TRBV7-2 few CASSEQGFQPQHF TGTGCCAGCAGCGAACAGGGTTTTCAGCCCCAGCATTTT
NA TRBJ1-1 TRBV7-9 many CASNLPGTEAFF TGTGCCAGCAACCTACCGGGCACTGAAGCTTTCTTT
TRBD2 TRBJ2-1 TRBV29-1 many CSVLTVLAGGLGNEQFF TGCAGCGTTCTGACGGTGCTAGCGGGAGGGCTTGGCAATGAGCAGTTCTTC
NA TRBJ1-1 TRBV7-9 many CASSPRQNTEAFF TGTGCCAGCAGCCCCCGACAGAACACTGAAGCTTTCTTT
TRBD2 TRBJ2-1 TRBV7-2 NA CATLPSLLAGGLNEQFF TGTGCCACCTTACCCAGCCTACTAGCGGGGGGATTGAATGAGCAGTTCTTC
NA TRBJ2-5 TRBV6-5 few CASTGGETQYF TGTGCCAGCACCGGGGGTGAGACCCAGTACTTC
TRBD2 TRBJ2-1 TRBV20-1 many CSAKTSGSYNEQFF TGCAGTGCTAAGACTAGCGGCTCCTACAATGAGCAGTTCTTC
TRBD2 TRBJ2-2 TRBV20-1 few CSGAGVNTGELFF TGCAGTGGTGCGGGGGTGAACACCGGGGAGCTGTTTTTT